This T cell receptor (beta chain) was profiled in a study of blood T cell repertoires in COVID-19. For the study at large: Italy, Spain and the United States were the sources of the convalescent and acute COVID-19 samples. PBMCs, B-cell-depleted T cells, or T cells were the source of the cDNA or gDNA that made up the material.

The CDR3 consists of 14 residues. The V and J ends lost 5 bases and 2 bases respectively, with 7 bases between them. CDR1 and CDR2 from the germline V gene are SGHTA and FQGTGA. The method was immunoSEQ multiplex PCR; TCRdb's version includes in-frame clones alone and lacks a portion of them. The sample includes around 150,000 clones, approximately 92% seen only once; the top ten take roughly 4.5%. This clone was recorded a few times. Other DNA sequences in the same sample also yield this CDR3. The origin of this receptor is a woman aged 45-65 years with acute or convalescent COVID-19. V usage is TRBV7-3 and J usage is TRBJ2-6; tentative D call: TRBD2 (5 bases). The sequencing input was peripheral blood. The CDR3 nucleotides read TGTGCCAGCAGCCCGGGGACTGGGGCCAACGTCCTGACTTTC. It is translated as CASSPGTGANVLTF.